This T cell receptor (beta chain) was retrieved from a study of cytomegalovirus exposure and HLA in healthy donors. Study as a whole: Early on, a data release was issued that held tens of millions of unique TCRs from HLA-typed donors.

This CDR3 has 14 amino acids. V was cut by 1 base and J by 6 bases, with 12 bases left in between. Germline V gives CDR1 ENHRY, CDR2 SYGVKD. The PCR contained 60 Vbeta and 13 Jbeta primers. Sequencing was performed with immunoSEQ multiplex PCR; in TCRdb, only in-frame clones are kept and a portion is missing. The sample lists around 92,000 clones; around 79% were seen once. As regards this clone: Its antigen is unknown.

Study-level findings and limits: Highly shared sequence variants in one cluster were likely a sequencing artifact. Later on, a genetic analysis was performed. It linked a missense variant in DCLRE1C with V- and J-gene trimming of TCR beta. An ancestry cluster, one associated with Asian ancestry, reportedly showed fewer N-insertions than the 666-donor mean in a later analysis.

The receptor was derived from a female donor in good health and CMV-seropositive. The chain is built from TRBV10-3 and TRBJ1-2; D unclear. The sequenced material came from PBMCs. The CDR3 loop is CAISEFRQEDGYTF. In DNA form, the CDR3 reads TGTGCCATCAGTGAGTTTAGGCAGGAGGATGGCTACACCTTC.